This entry lists 3 T cell receptor beta chains sequenced from one sample in a study of T cell therapy after organ transplantation. Antigen specificity for these receptors is unknown. Clones were sequenced by immunoSEQ multiplex PCR, and TCRdb holds only the in-frame ones, with some missing. Of a few thousand clones listed, roughly 74% were seen once; the top ten hold about 28%. Time point meaning: 20-29 weeks after completion of therapy. The sequencing here drew on CD8+ T cells from blood, taken after autologous CMV-specific T cell therapy. The receptor set was obtained from a human patient who had received a solid organ transplant and had CMV disease. Part of the T cells may come from the graft donor.

The rearrangement links TRBV28 to TRBJ2-7; 10 bases match TRBD1. This CDR3 has 19 residues. CDR1 is MDHEN and CDR2 is SYDVKM in the germline V gene. J lost 2 bases, V lost 4 bases, and 17 bases had no gene match. The CDR3 loop is CASSSPTLTGGASPYEQYF. Here the CDR3 DNA reads TGTGCCAGCAGTTCCCCAACCCTGACAGGGGGCGCTTCGCCCTACGAGCAGTACTTC.

The chain couples TRBV28 to TRBJ2-1; possible D gene TRBD1, 6 bases. CDR1 and CDR2 from the germline V gene are MDHEN and SYDVKM. V shed 3 bases and J shed 4 bases, with 10 bases lying between them. The CDR3 runs to 14 residues. Written as DNA, the CDR3 is TGTGCCAGCAGTTTTGTCAGGGGATACAATGAGCAGTTCTTC. Protein: CASSFVRGYNEQFF.

The chain links TRBV9 to TRBJ1-2, with no clear D. CDR3 length: 13 amino acids. V was shortened by 3 bases and J by 1 base, with 7 bases between the two germline ends. CDR1 SGDLS and CDR2 YYNGEE come from the germline V gene. CDR3 residues: CASSEGNNYGYTF. Here the CDR3 DNA reads TGTGCCAGCAGCGAAGGGAATAACTATGGCTACACCTTC.